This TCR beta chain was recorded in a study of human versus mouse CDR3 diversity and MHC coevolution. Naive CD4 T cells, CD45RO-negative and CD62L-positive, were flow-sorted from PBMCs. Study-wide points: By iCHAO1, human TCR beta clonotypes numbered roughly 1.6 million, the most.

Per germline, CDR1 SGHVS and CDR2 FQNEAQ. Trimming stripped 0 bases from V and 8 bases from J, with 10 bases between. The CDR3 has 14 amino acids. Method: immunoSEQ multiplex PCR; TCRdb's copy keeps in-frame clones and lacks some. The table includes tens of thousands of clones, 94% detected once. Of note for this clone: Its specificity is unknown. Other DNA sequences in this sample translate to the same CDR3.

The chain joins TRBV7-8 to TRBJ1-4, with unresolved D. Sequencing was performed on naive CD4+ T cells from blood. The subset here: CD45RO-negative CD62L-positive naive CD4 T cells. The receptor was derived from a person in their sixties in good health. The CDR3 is CASSLAPGGEKLFF. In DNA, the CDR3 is TGTGCCAGCAGCTTAGCGCCGGGAGGCGAAAAACTGTTTTTT.